This note documents a single TCR beta chain sequence. Its target is not known. Carrying unique molecular identifiers, the cDNA also gained a universal primer site through template switching. TCRdb processed the 5' RACE reads anew with MiXCR; each CDR3 protein has one entry. Here the sample spans about 530,000 distinct CDR3 sequences, approximately 20% being singletons. This specimen comes from a study of identical twins. The CDR3 is 14 amino acids. From germline, CDR1 is MNHEY and CDR2 SVGAGI. Deletions cut 0 bases from V and 3 bases from J, with 7 bases between. Points from the study as a whole: Out-of-frame alpha sequences shared between twins exhibited an excess of low generation probability. Out-of-frame beta chain sequences displayed weaker excess sharing between twins.

The same specimen was also included in a second study, on yellow fever vaccine responses in identical twins. That work adds: Twins' vaccine T cell responses reportedly seemed partly convergent and partly personalized.

This chain links TRBV6-5 with TRBJ2-3; no definite D call. The receptor was derived from a woman in her late teens or twenties in good health. The sequencing sample was made of CD4+ T cells sorted from blood. CDR3 region: CASSYSYSTDTQYF. In DNA, the CDR3 is TGTGCCAGCAGTTACTCTTATTCGACAGATACGCAGTATTTT.